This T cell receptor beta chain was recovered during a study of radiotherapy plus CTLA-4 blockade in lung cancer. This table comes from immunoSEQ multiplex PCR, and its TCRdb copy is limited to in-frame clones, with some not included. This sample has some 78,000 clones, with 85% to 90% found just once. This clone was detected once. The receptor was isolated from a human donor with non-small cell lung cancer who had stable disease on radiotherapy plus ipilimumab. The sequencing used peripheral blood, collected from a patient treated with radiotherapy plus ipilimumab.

CDR3 sequence reads: CASSPRRNAHEQYF. CDR3 DNA: TGTGCCAGCAGTCCTCGGCGTAATGCCCACGAGCAGTACTTC. V and J are TRBV6-1 and TRBJ2-7, with D unclear. Germline V gene sequence: CDR1 MNHNS, CDR2 SASEGT. The germline V and J ends were trimmed by 5 bases and 5 bases, with 16 bases remaining between them. The CDR3 covers 14 residues.